The sequence of this T cell receptor (beta chain) was determined in a study of blood T cells in healthy people across ages. Study overall: There was about one barcoded beta molecule captured by template switching per two T cells. General study findings and limits: Researchers deemed the diversity estimates from one million T cells underestimates. Unsorted PBMC input precluded a conclusive naive versus antigen-experienced comparison.

Turning to this clonotype: Its antigen is undetermined.

Germline V gene sequence: CDR1 MNHNY, CDR2 SVGAGI (reference sequence). The CDR3 sequence is 14 residues long. Trimming took off 2 bases at V and 14 bases at J, with 20 bases between the two ends. A sample-barcoded 5' primer and a J-beta primer mix were used in a second PCR of roughly 7 to 12 cycles. Every sample gave at least 2.5 million paired-end reads containing CDR3. TCRdb analysed the 5' RACE reads with MiXCR anew, one entry per CDR3 protein. The sample holds 750,000 to 950,000 distinct CDR3 sequences, 50% to 65% seen once. The receptor's source is a man at least 80 years old in good health. Sequencing was performed on blood. V and J are TRBV6-6 and TRBJ2-3; a possible D gene is TRBD1 (5 bases). CDR3 coding DNA: TGTGCCAGCAGTTACGGGCAGGGTCACAGATGCGCGTATTTT. Translated, it gives CASSYGQGHRCAYF.